The 14 T cell receptor beta chains presented below share a single source sample, sequenced in a study of T cells in Graves' hyperthyroidism and ophthalmopathy (dated by TCRdb to about 2019). Receptor libraries were prepared by multiplex PCR. Sequencer: Illumina HiSeq 2000. TCR beta CDR3 regions were amplified from RNA transcripts. The first round of RT-PCR for the TCR CDR3 was performed with the HTBI primer set and the Qiagen OneStep RT-PCR kit. The public reads were run again by TCRdb, first through fastp at Q25 and then through MiXCR, and only productive beta chains were kept. Every entry covers one CDR3 protein and lists the most common genes and DNA from its rows. In this sample the table shows about 760,000 distinct CDR3 sequences, roughly a third of which occur a single time. In total, the top ten clones hold around a third of the sample. Sequencing was carried out using blood. These TCRs come from a woman aged 40 to 50 with Graves' hyperthyroidism.

This clonotype was seen repeatedly, ten times or more. The gene calls are TRBV10-3 and TRBJ1-1; D is unresolved. Trimming took 4 bases from V and 5 from J, leaving 23 bases between them. In germline, CDR1 is ENHRY, CDR2 SYGVKD. CDR3 length: 17 amino acids. The CDR3 loop is CAISVIKFRTGRTEAFF. The CDR3 region has the DNA TGTGCCATCAGTGTGATCAAGTTCAGGACGGGGAGGACTGAAGCTTTCTTT.

This clonotype was seen ten or more times. The chain employs TRBV20-1 and TRBJ1-1; no clear D. CDR3 size: 12 residues. Germline V gene sequence: CDR1 DFQATT, CDR2 SNEGSKA (reference sequence). Trimming stripped 0 bases from V and 0 bases from J, with 2 bases between. The CDR3: CSAREVNTEAFF. CDR3 nucleotide sequence: TGCAGTGCTAGAGAGGTGAACACTGAAGCTTTCTTT.

This clonotype was seen more than once but under ten times. The chain's CDR3 is CSARRVAGKETQYF. CDR3 in DNA: TGCAGTGCTAGGCGGGTAGCGGGGAAAGAGACCCAGTACTTC. The chain joins TRBV20-1 to TRBJ2-5; 8 positions agree with TRBD2. J lost 3 bases, V lost 3 bases, and 6 bases had no gene match. CDR1 is DFQATT, CDR2 SNEGSKA, per germline (reference sequence). The CDR3 extends over 14 amino acids.

The chain carries TRBV20-1 and TRBJ2-2; D remains unclear. The CDR3 sequence is 11 residues long. Trimming shortened V by 3 bases and J by 6 bases, and 5 bases separated the two germline ends. The germline CDR1 and CDR2 sequences are DFQATT and SNEGSKA (reference sequence). CDR3 nucleotide sequence: TGCAGTGCTAGTTCCGCCGGGGAGCTGTTTTTT. It is translated as CSASSAGELFF.

The sample holds a few counts of this clonotype. CDR3 protein: CASSLDPNLPDTQYF. DNA for the CDR3: TGTGCCAGCAGCTTAGATCCTAATCTCCCAGATACGCAGTATTTT. This rearrangement joins TRBV11-2 to TRBJ2-3; the D is unclear. Germline CDR1 is SGHAT and CDR2 is FQNNGV. Trimming removed 0 bases at V and 4 bases at J, with 11 bases between. The CDR3 spans 15 residues.

This clonotype has ten or more counts. The chain joins TRBV7-3 to TRBJ1-6; 7 bases line up with TRBD1. V trimming: 2 bases; J trimming: 9 bases; junction bases outside the gene matches: 4. Per the germline V gene, CDR1 is SGHTA and CDR2 is FQGTGA. This CDR3 is 14 amino acids long. In DNA form, the CDR3 reads TGTGCCAGCAGCTTACAGGGGGTGGGTTCACCCCTCCACTTT. Its translation: CASSLQGVGSPLHF.

The chain couples TRBV6-2 or TRBV6-3 to TRBJ1-1, with TRBD1 matching 9 bases. From germline, CDR1 is MNHEY and CDR2 SVGEGT. Losses at the gene ends were 0 bases for V and 9 bases for J; bases not matched to a gene: 8. This CDR3 comprises 15 residues. The CDR3 DNA sequence: TGTGCCAGCAGTTACTCCGGGACAGGGAGTGGTAAAGCTTTCTTT. It is translated as CASSYSGTGSGKAFF.

This clonotype came up a few times. This chain joins TRBV4-1 and TRBJ1-5, with 8 nucleotides matching TRBD1. Per germline, CDR1 MGHRA and CDR2 YSYEKL. The CDR3 is 16 amino acids. V shed 0 bases, J shed 3 bases, and the junction held 4 bases outside the gene matches. This CDR3 is CASSQDVTGVNQPQHF. The CDR3 coding sequence is TGCGCCAGCAGCCAAGATGTGACAGGGGTCAATCAGCCCCAGCATTTT.

This chain joins TRBV29-1 and TRBJ2-2; 8 bases align to TRBD2. V lost 7 bases and J lost 7; bases outside the gene matches: 8. Germline V gives CDR1 SQVTM, CDR2 ANQGSEA. The CDR3 loop spans 13 amino acids. The CDR3: CSALSGINGELFF. As DNA, the CDR3 is TGCAGCGCCCTTAGCGGGATTAACGGGGAGCTGTTTTTT.

J is TRBJ1-5 and V is TRBV2, with D unresolved. The CDR3 is made up of 17 amino acids. V lost 5 bases to trimming and J lost 10 bases, with 27 bases between them. Per the germline V gene, CDR1 is SNHLY and CDR2 is FYNNEI. The CDR3 is CASSYKGLSLRGFPQHF. In nucleotides, the CDR3 is TGTGCCAGCAGTTACAAAGGACTCTCCCTACGTGGATTTCCCCAGCATTTT. Based on the CDR3 plus reference TRBV2 and TRBJ1-5, the full variable domain is EPEVTQTPSHQVTQMGQEVILRCVPISNHLYFYWYRQILGQKVEFLVSFYNNEISEKSEIFDDQFSVERPDGSNFTLKIRSTKLEDSAMYFCASSYKGLSLRGFPQHFGDGTRLSIL.

This rearrangement joins TRBV5-1 to TRBJ1-5; 7 nucleotides line up with TRBD1. Germline loops: CDR1 SGHRS, CDR2 YFSETQ. CDR3 length equals 17 residues. V was clipped by 3 bases and J by 6 bases; unmatched bases: 15. CDR3 nucleotides: TGCGCCAGCAGCTCCCCTTCGGGGAGGGGGCTCGGTCAGCCCCAGCATTTT. This translates into CASSSPSGRGLGQPQHF.

This clonotype was seen more than once but under ten times. The chain combines TRBV28 with TRBJ1-2; D gene ambiguous. The V and J ends lost 3 bases and 7 bases respectively, with 12 bases between them. Germline CDR1 reads MDHEN; CDR2 reads SYDVKM. This CDR3 comprises 13 residues. In DNA, the CDR3 is TGTGCCAGCAGTTTGCCCGCGTTAGGTGGCTACACCTTC. It codes for CASSLPALGGYTF.

This clonotype was counted at least ten times. CDR3 sequence: CASSFLAGARSAGELFF. The CDR3 DNA reads TGTGCCAGCAGCTTTTTAGCGGGGGCCCGGAGCGCCGGGGAGCTGTTTTTT. The gene calls are TRBV7-8 and TRBJ2-2, with 9 bases identical to TRBD2. Germline V CDR1 and CDR2: SGHVS, FQNEAQ. The CDR3 runs to 17 residues. The J segment lost 6 bases and the V segment lost 3 bases, leaving 11 bases of the junction unmatched.

In this sample, this clonotype turned up a few times. The V call is TRBV6-4, the J call TRBJ2-2; no clear D gene. The V and J ends lost 2 bases and 5 bases respectively, with 9 bases between them. This CDR3 contains 14 residues. The V gene's germline CDR1 is MRHNA and CDR2 SNTAGT. The CDR3 sequence is CASSDPTRTGELFF. Here the CDR3 DNA reads TGTGCCAGCAGTGACCCGACTCGGACCGGGGAGCTGTTTTTT.